This TCR beta chain emerged from a study of T-cell reconstitution after alpha-beta-depleted transplantation in children. Study-level points and caveats: From newly produced T cells came most of the T-cell counts and diversity one year after transplant. Recipient T cells and thymic progenitors that survived were the source of the high TCRbeta diversity seen at day 60 in some patients. By about two months after transplant, alpha-beta T cells reportedly arose from several hundred graft clones that had expanded.

This clonotype has ten or more counts. Antigen: not known. Unique molecular identifiers were incorporated during preparation of the TCRbeta library. A single record per CDR3 protein comes from TCRdb applying MiXCR to the PCR reads. Found here are 90,000 to 150,000 distinct CDR3 sequences, roughly 23% of them singletons; the top ten hold under 12%. Germline V gives CDR1 DFQATT, CDR2 SNEGSKA (reference sequence). The CDR3 covers 14 residues. The ends were cut back, 0 bases at V and 6 bases at J, with 9 bases in the middle. This rearrangement joins TRBV20-1 to TRBJ1-6; D is possibly TRBD1 (6 bases). Sequenced here: PBMCs, mostly from graft donor cells, sampled 180 days after TCRalphabeta/CD19-depleted stem cell transplant. The TCR originated in a male patient between 2 and 9 years old who had a stem cell transplant for chronic granulomatous disease, so the T cells may come from the graft donor. The DNA for the CDR3 is TGCAGTGCTAGAGATACAGGGAGTAATTCACCCCTCCACTTT. Protein: CSARDTGSNSPLHF.